The TCR beta chain under discussion was sequenced for a study of cytomegalovirus exposure and HLA in healthy donors. Study-level background: Around 190 million T cells yielded approximately 100 million unique TCR beta sequences, as an earlier analysis found. Of 300 to 500 genotyped donors, 70% to 85% clustered with self-reported Caucasian donors.

60 Vbeta and 13 Jbeta primers were used in PCR. Data came from immunoSEQ multiplex PCR; TCRdb stores just in-frame clones and leaves some out. Its table records around 120,000 clones. The V gene end was trimmed by 4 bases and the J gene end by 6 bases; junction bases not matched to a gene: 7. Germline V lookup: CDR1 MNHEY, CDR2 SMNVEV (reference sequence). This CDR3 spans 15 amino acids. This clonotype originated in a man aged 18 to 29 in good health and CMV-seronegative. This sequence joins TRBV27 and TRBJ2-1; 9 bases agree with TRBD2. The specimen sequenced was PBMCs. CDR3 region: CASSSWREGGNEQFF. CDR3 bases: TGTGCCAGCAGTTCATGGCGGGAGGGCGGCAATGAGCAGTTCTTC.